Below, 10 T cell receptor beta chains from the same sample are listed, as sequenced in a study of OX40 agonist ivuxolimab in advanced cancers. Sequencing used immunoSEQ multiplex PCR; TCRdb keeps in-frame clones, though not all of them. Among around 38,000 clones listed, roughly 82% were seen once. The input for sequencing was CD4+ or CD8+ T cells sorted from blood, taken in a trial of the OX40 agonist ivuxolimab. These receptors were taken from an adult with an advanced solid tumor such as melanoma, head and neck, liver or kidney cancer.

This clone has a handful of counts. The chain is built from TRBV10-1 and TRBJ1-2; a weak D match, TRBD1 (6 bases). V dropped 4 bases and J dropped 4 bases, with 13 bases sitting between them. The length of the CDR3 is 14 residues. Germline V lookup: CDR1 WNHNN, CDR2 SYGVQD (reference sequence). CDR3 protein: CASSAGTIGYGYTF. CDR3 nucleotides: TGCGCCAGCAGTGCCGGGACAATTGGCTATGGCTACACCTTC.

This clone occurred once. The V call is TRBV9, the J call TRBJ1-2; perhaps TRBD1 as D (6 bases). V gave up 2 bases and J gave up 5 bases, with 25 bases separating them. Germline V gene lookup returns CDR1 SGDLS and CDR2 YYNGEE. The CDR3 sequence is 18 residues long. CDR3 sequence reads: CASSVSPNRVGEDYGYTF. CDR3 nucleotide sequence: TGTGCCAGCAGCGTTTCCCCCAACAGGGTTGGAGAAGATTATGGCTACACCTTC.

The chain employs TRBV7-2 and TRBJ2-1; no clear D. The germline V gene has CDR1 SGHTA and CDR2 FQGNSA. V lost 4 bases and J 6 bases, leaving 10 bases between the germline ends. This CDR3 spans 13 amino acids. The CDR3 reads CASSWGFFNEQFF. The DNA of the CDR3 is TGTGCCAGCAGCTGGGGATTTTTCAATGAGCAGTTCTTC.

The chain is built from TRBV6-6 and TRBJ1-4; no firm D call. The CDR3 has 14 amino acids. The V and J ends lost 2 bases and 7 bases respectively, with 11 bases between them. Germline V gene lookup returns CDR1 MNHNY and CDR2 SVGAGI (reference sequence). DNA for the CDR3: TGTGCCAGCAGTTACCAGGCCCGAGGTGAAAAACTGTTTTTT. Protein: CASSYQARGEKLFF.

The chain combines TRBV19 with TRBJ1-2; TRBD1 aligns across 9 bases. The trim removed 6 bases at V and 3 bases at J, leaving 5 bases unmatched. Germline CDR1 reads LNHDA; CDR2 reads SQIVND (reference sequence). This CDR3 spans 14 amino acids. The CDR3 DNA reads TGTGCCAGTAGGGGGGACAGGGCACACTATGGCTACACCTTC. It codes for CASRGDRAHYGYTF.

The chain links TRBV7-2 to TRBJ1-1; 9 nucleotides line up with TRBD1. The germline gives CDR1 SGHTA, CDR2 FQGNSA. The CDR3 totals 15 residues. The junction had 5 bases not matched to a gene; V was cut back by 4 bases and J by 2 bases. This CDR3 is CASSSMGQGNTEAFF. CDR3 nucleotides: TGTGCCAGCAGCTCGATGGGACAGGGAAACACTGAAGCTTTCTTT.

This clone was counted once. The chain uses TRBV7-7 and TRBJ2-1; 9 bases are a match to TRBD2. CDR1 and CDR2 (germline): SSHAT, FNYEAQ (reference sequence). Trimming removed 2 bases from V and 3 bases from J; junction bases left unmatched: 5. This CDR3 spans 16 amino acids. The CDR3 bases are TGTGCCAGCAGCTTATCCCTAGCGGGGAACTACAATGAGCAGTTCTTC. This translates into CASSLSLAGNYNEQFF.

The chain combines TRBV19 with TRBJ1-6; D gene unclear. Trimming left V 4 bases short and J 7 bases short, with 11 bases between. Looked up from germline, CDR1 is LNHDA and CDR2 is SQIVND (reference sequence). The CDR3 contains 14 residues. CDR3 sequence: CASSKAVKNSPLHF. The CDR3 DNA sequence: TGTGCCAGTAGTAAAGCAGTCAAGAATTCACCCCTCCACTTT.

This clone came up once. This sequence joins TRBV19 and TRBJ1-1, with D uncertain. Germline CDR1 and CDR2: LNHDA and SQIVND (reference sequence). The CDR3 runs 13 residues. V lost 1 base, J lost 1 base, and 4 bases lay in between. DNA for the CDR3: TGTGCCAGTAGTATAGGGGGGAACACTGAAGCTTTCTTT. Amino acids: CASSIGGNTEAFF.

The genes are TRBV2 and TRBJ2-5; tentative D call: TRBD1 (6 bases). V was trimmed by 6 bases and J by 2 bases, leaving 10 bases between them. Germline V CDR1 and CDR2: SNHLY, FYNNEI. The length of the CDR3 is 13 residues. CDR3 DNA sequence: TGTGCCAGCAGCCGCGACAGGCAAGAGACCCAGTACTTC. Translating it yields CASSRDRQETQYF.